The sequence of this T cell receptor beta chain was determined in a study of technical replicates of blood from a handful of donors. This clone was seen more than once but under ten times. The assay was immunoSEQ multiplex PCR, and TCRdb's table has in-frame clones only and misses some. The sample lists roughly 69,000 clones; around 86% were seen once. Germline lookup yields CDR1 SGHRS and CDR2 YFSETQ. V gave up 0 bases and J gave up 7 bases; unmatched junction bases: 7. This CDR3 region has 15 residues. This sequence was found in a human donor in good health. Some clones in this sample may be carry-over from other donors' samples. The material sequenced was PBMCs. V is TRBV5-1 and J is TRBJ1-5; 7 nucleotides line up with TRBD1. CDR3 sequence (DNA): TGCGCCAGCAGCTTGGGGCCGGGACAGCTCCAGCCCCAGCATTTT. Translation: CASSLGPGQLQPQHF.